The TCR beta chain under discussion was sequenced for a study of blood T cell repertoires in COVID-19. TCRdb keeps only in-frame clones here, not all; method: immunoSEQ multiplex PCR. The sample has approximately 22,000 clones; approximately 78% are singletons. CDR1 and CDR2 from the germline V gene are SEHNR and FQNEAQ (reference sequence). The CDR3 length is 16 residues. The V and J ends lost 5 bases and 3 bases, in that order; junction bases with no gene match: 10. The rearrangement joins TRBV7-9 to TRBJ1-2; 9 bases align to TRBD1. This clonotype was obtained from a human donor in a cohort sampled during active COVID-19. What was sequenced was peripheral blood. CDR3: CASSPDRGNFDYGYTF. In DNA form, the CDR3 reads TGTGCCAGCAGCCCGGACAGGGGTAATTTTGACTATGGCTACACCTTC. Variable domain in full (rest from reference TRBV7-9 and TRBJ1-2): DTGVSQNPRHKITKRGQNVTFRCDPISEHNRLYWYRQTLGQGPEFLTYFQNEAQLEKSRLLSDRFSAERPKGSFSTLEIQRTEQGDSAMYLCASSPDRGNFDYGYTFGSGTRLTVV.